This TCR beta chain is drawn from a study of shared clonotypes between healthy human individuals. Comment on this clone: Within the sample, other DNA sequences also encode this same CDR3.

Only in-frame clones appear in the TCRdb table, and some are missing; sequencing was by immunoSEQ multiplex PCR. In the table there are about 2.4 million clones, just over 90% of which are singletons. Sequenced sample: naive CD4+ T cells sorted from blood. Indicated subset: CD45RA+ positively selected. The sequence derives from a man aged 18 to 30 in good health.

The CDR3, as DNA: TGTGCCAGCAGCCCGGGACTAGCGGTCTACAATGAGCAGTTCTTC. Amino acid sequence: CASSPGLAVYNEQFF. The rearrangement joins TRBV6-5 to TRBJ2-1; 11 bases agree with TRBD2. V lost 6 bases and J lost 3; bases outside the gene matches: 4. Germline lookup yields CDR1 MNHEY and CDR2 SVGAGI. There are 15 residues in the CDR3.